This T cell receptor (beta chain) was identified in a study of T cell responses to AZD1222 COVID-19 vaccine. Using immunoSEQ multiplex PCR, the repertoire was profiled, and TCRdb retains in-frame clones only, with some absent. The sample holds 150,000 to 160,000 clones; about 86% are singletons and the top ten take more than 5.5%. The CDR3 spans 16 residues. Germline V gene lookup returns CDR1 KGHDR and CDR2 SFDVKD. The junction had 15 bases not matched to a gene; V was cut back by 9 bases and J by 6 bases. The rearrangement uses TRBV24-1 and TRBJ1-4, with 7 bases fitting TRBD1. This clonotype originated in an adult in good health. The material sequenced was peripheral blood, taken on day 0 of MenACWY control vaccination. CDR3 nucleotides: TGTGCCACCGGGGTCCGACAGGGCAAGGGGGATGAAAAACTGTTTTTT. The encoded protein is CATGVRQGKGDEKLFF.